This T cell receptor (beta chain) comes out of a study of shared clonotypes between healthy human individuals. It was approximately 100 million PBMCs that unsorted samples used for genomic DNA. The assay was immunoSEQ multiplex PCR, and TCRdb's table has in-frame clones only and misses some. The sample holds about 470,000 clones, about four fifths seen once. This CDR3 has 15 residues. With 1 base removed from V and 4 bases from J, the gap between germline ends came to 14 bases. Germline loops: CDR1 SGHDT, CDR2 YYEEEE. The chain employs TRBV5-6 and TRBJ2-5, with a possible D match to TRBD1 (9 bases). Sequenced: PBMCs. The TCR comes from a woman in her forties in good health. Some clones in this sample may be carry-over from other donors' samples. The CDR3 nucleotides read TGTGCCAGCAGCTTGCGGGGGGGACAGGGAGAGACCCAGTACTTC. Its translation is CASSLRGGQGETQYF.